A single sample gave rise to the 16 T cell receptor beta chains below, sequenced in a study of T cell repertoires in cytomegalovirus infection. These TCRs' antigens remain unknown. TCRdb recomputed calls from the reads with MiXCR, one row per CDR3 protein. The table lists 70,000 or so distinct CDR3 sequences, around 30% of them singletons. The input for sequencing was CD8+ T cells from cultured PBMCs, taken from culture after CMV antigen stimulation. The receptor source for this set is a human donor in good health (CMV status not recorded). Some clones in this sample may be carry-over from other donors' samples.

This clonotype was detected ten times or more. V is TRBV7-6 and J is TRBJ2-3; TRBD1 agrees at 7 bases. Germline CDR1 reads SGHVS; CDR2 reads FNYEAQ. Unmatched junction bases numbered 7, after V lost 5 bases and J lost 2 bases. The CDR3 consists of 15 residues. The CDR3 region is CASSPRTGLTDTQYF. The DNA for the CDR3 is TGTGCCAGCAGCCCACGGACAGGTCTCACAGATACGCAGTATTTT.

This clonotype was seen a handful of times. The chain is built from TRBV6-5 and TRBJ2-1; TRBD2 agrees at 11 bases. The CDR3 loop spans 14 amino acids. J gave up 6 bases and V 4 bases, and 2 bases lay outside the gene matches. Germline CDR1 and CDR2: MNHEY and SVGAGI. The CDR3, as DNA: TGTGCCAGCAGTTTTGGGACTAGCGGCAATGAGCAGTTCTTC. Translated, it gives CASSFGTSGNEQFF.

To note about this clonotype: A much larger clone lies one base from this, so it may be a read error. This chain links TRBV12-3 or TRBV12-4 with TRBJ1-5; TRBD1 matches at 10 bases. This CDR3 region has 16 residues. The DNA for the CDR3 is TGTGTCAGCAGCGAAAGGACAGGGGGTAGCAATCAGCCCCAGCATTTT. Protein sequence: CVSSERTGGSNQPQHF.

V is TRBV27 and J is TRBJ1-1; D unresolved. The CDR3 length is 13 residues. The ends were cut back, 5 bases at V and 3 bases at J, with 10 bases in the middle. From germline, CDR1 is MNHEY and CDR2 SMNVEV (reference sequence). CDR3 DNA: TGTGCCAGCAGTCCGCGTACGGACACTGAAGCTTTCTTT. Encoded protein: CASSPRTDTEAFF.

Many counts were recorded for this clonotype. The chain employs TRBV7-2 and TRBJ2-3; 12 bases map to TRBD2. V shed 5 bases, J shed 4 bases, and the junction held 7 bases outside the gene matches. Germline V gene sequence: CDR1 SGHTA, CDR2 FQGNSA. The length of the CDR3 is 16 residues. CDR3 sequence: CASSPPSGGAADTQYF. The CDR3 DNA reads TGTGCCAGCAGCCCTCCTAGCGGGGGGGCAGCAGATACGCAGTATTTT. Filled out from reference TRBV7-2 and TRBJ2-3, the complete variable domain reads GAGVSQSPSNKVTEKGKDVELRCDPISGHTALYWYRQSLGQGLEFLIYFQGNSAPDKSGLPSDRFSAERTGGSVSTLTIQRTQQEDSAVYLCASSPPSGGAADTQYFGPGTRLTVL.

This clonotype was recorded once. Without the conserved terminal phenylalanine or tryptophan, this CDR3 likely stems from a read error. The chain couples TRBV6-8 to TRBJ2-6; D gene uncertain. With 4 bases removed from V and 0 bases from J, the gap between germline ends came to 10 bases. This CDR3 region has 16 residues. Germline assignment: CDR1 MNHGY and CDR2 SAAAGT. This CDR3 is CASSFNLHSGANVLTL. The CDR3, as DNA: TGTGCCAGCAGTTTCAATCTACACTCTGGGGCCAACGTCCTGACTCTC.

This clonotype was recorded a few times. V usage is TRBV11-2 and J usage is TRBJ2-3; 8 bases match TRBD2. This CDR3 has 15 residues. V lost 5 bases, J lost 1 base, and 5 bases stayed unmatched. Germline V gives CDR1 SGHAT, CDR2 FQNNGV. In DNA form, the CDR3 reads TGTGCCAGCAGCATCCTTAGCGGGGGCACAGATACGCAGTATTTT. This translates into CASSILSGGTDTQYF.

The chain links TRBV6-5 to TRBJ1-2; 9 nucleotides line up with TRBD1. The CDR3 is 14 amino acids. Losses at the gene ends were 9 bases for V and 5 bases for J; bases not matched to a gene: 10. Germline CDR1 MNHEY, CDR2 SVGAGI. The CDR3 coding sequence is TGTGCCAGTGCGGTCGGGACAGGGCGGTATGGCTACACCTTC. Its translation is CASAVGTGRYGYTF.

The chain couples TRBV27 to TRBJ2-1, with TRBD2 identical over 8 bases. The germline gives CDR1 MNHEY, CDR2 SMNVEV (reference sequence). The CDR3 length is 15 residues. V shed 2 bases, J shed 8 bases, and the junction held 8 bases outside the gene matches. Written as DNA, the CDR3 is TGTGCCAGCAGTTTAGGAGCGGGGGCGACGGATGAGCAGTTCTTC. It codes for CASSLGAGATDEQFF.

This clonotype was observed a handful of times. This chain links TRBV15 with TRBJ2-3; the match to TRBD1 covers 8 bases. CDR1 is LNHNV and CDR2 is YYDKDF in the germline V gene (reference sequence). The ends lost 0 bases at V and 3 bases at J; junction bases unmatched: 5. The CDR3 sequence is 16 residues long. Written as DNA, the CDR3 is TGTGCCACCAGCAGAGACCGACAGGGGATAACAGATACGCAGTATTTT. As protein: CATSRDRQGITDTQYF.

With respect to this clonotype: Given a much more abundant clone one base away, this may be a read error. The rearrangement joins TRBV7-9 to TRBJ2-1; either TRBD1 or TRBD2 may fit D (5 bases each). CDR1 SEHNR and CDR2 FQNEAQ come from the germline V gene (reference sequence). The length of the CDR3 is 16 residues. The chain's CDR3 is CASSDRGPRVFNKQFF. The CDR3 DNA reads TGTGCCAGCAGCGATCGGGGACCGAGGGTATTCAATAAGCAGTTCTTC.

The chain links TRBV11-3 to TRBJ2-1, with no clear D. V lost 1 base, J lost 7 bases, and 11 bases lay in between. The CDR3 runs 14 residues. From germline, CDR1 is SGHNT and CDR2 YENEEA. The CDR3 loop reads CASSLARLGNEQFF. The CDR3 DNA sequence: TGTGCCAGCAGCTTAGCTAGACTGGGGAATGAGCAGTTCTTC.

This clonotype was recorded only once. The CDR3 region has the DNA TGTGCCAGCAGTTTTACTAGCGGGGGGTTCGCAGATACGCAGTATTTT. Amino acids: CASSFTSGGFADTQYF. This chain connects TRBV28 to TRBJ2-3, with 12 bases that match TRBD2. Unmatched junction bases numbered 5, after V lost 3 bases and J lost 4 bases. This CDR3 has 16 amino acids. Germline CDR1 and CDR2: MDHEN and SYDVKM.

This clonotype showed up just a few times. This CDR3 reads CASSLGPRGNQPQHF. As DNA, the CDR3 is TGTGCCAGCAGTTTAGGACCGCGGGGCAATCAGCCCCAGCATTTT. The J gene is TRBJ1-5, the V gene TRBV27; D unresolved. Germline loops: CDR1 MNHEY, CDR2 SMNVEV (reference sequence). The V gene lost 2 bases and the J gene lost 2 bases, with 10 bases spanning the gap. CDR3 length: 15 residues.

Ten or more counts support this clonotype. This chain links TRBV4-3 with TRBJ2-4; D possibly corresponds to TRBD1 (6 bases). With 0 bases removed from V and 6 bases from J, the gap between germline ends came to 15 bases. The CDR3 is 16 residues long. Germline CDR1 is LGHNA and CDR2 is YSLEER. The chain's CDR3 is CASSQDSTGQGNIQYF. The CDR3 nucleotides are TGCGCCAGCAGCCAAGATTCAACAGGGCAGGGAAACATTCAGTACTTC.

This clonotype is termed medium-sized. The chain has TRBV6-6 and TRBJ2-3, with D possibly being TRBD1 or TRBD2 (6 bases each). The CDR3 has 17 amino acids. Germline V CDR1 and CDR2: MNHNY, SVGAGI (reference sequence). V was pared by 4 bases and J by 3 bases, with 20 bases between. CDR3 in amino acids: CASSWTVGGGATDTQYF. DNA of the CDR3: TGTGCCAGCAGTTGGACCGTCGGGGGCGGGGCTACAGATACGCAGTATTTT.